This T cell receptor beta chain was retrieved from a study of blood T cell repertoires in COVID-19 (dated by TCRdb to the early 2020s). A note on the overall study: Samples from collaborators originated in the United States, Italy and Spain and spanned both the acute and convalescent phases of COVID-19. Deeply sampled blood TCRbeta repertoires from subjects exposed to, actively infected with, or recovered from COVID-19 were included in the dataset. The material from the prospective study consisted of cDNA or gDNA derived from T cells, B-cell-depleted T cells, or PBMCs. Where available, HLA class I and class II types were obtained from metadata supplied by the sample provider rather than from assay-based typing. Sample metadata almost always included a de-identified subject ID, COVID-19 status, age in years and sex. The samples were drawn from the first 160 participants of the ongoing ImmuneRACE study and from 1,254 subjects provided by 6 global collaborators. The repertoires were released in a freely available public database intended as a resource for research on the immune response to SARS-CoV-2. Here is what the overall study found, with its caveats: The quantity of clinical and demographic metadata differed by source and by participant and was supplied without curation.

The immunoSEQ Assay, a bias-controlled multiplex PCR, was used to amplify TCRbeta CDR3 regions from genomic DNA. Under the source paper's analysis protocol: The number of nucleated cells in each sample was estimated from the amplification of reference gene primers within the assay. Sequence reads were collapsed and filtered to measure the absolute abundance of every unique TCRbeta CDR3 rearrangement. For each sample, productive Simpson clonality was calculated as the square root of Simpson's diversity index over productive rearrangements. The table was pulled from immuneACCESS by TCRdb, which kept in-frame rearrangements only. Such tables lose some clones; where checked, under half of the loss comes from unresolved V genes, and the rest has no known cause. The V and J calls and clone size are taken from that table; D and trimming were inferred from the DNA. This sample gives about 46,000 clones in total; 86% of them show up just once. Of the sample, around a sixth falls within the top ten clones.

Collaborating institutions collected whole blood in K2EDTA tubes following their own protocols. For TCRbeta analysis, collaborator samples were shipped as frozen whole blood, as isolated PBMCs, or as DNA extracted from either sample type. With regard to this clone: Which antigen it targets is not known. It has no much larger one-base neighbor in the sample; base qualities were not kept.

Material for sequencing was peripheral blood. The receptor comes from a man aged 55-75 years with active or convalescent COVID-19.

The sequenced DNA is TGTGCCAGCAGCCAAAGGCGGGGGGGCCCAACCACAGATACGCAGTATTTT. This gives the protein CASSQRRGGPTTDTQYF. The rearrangement joined TRBV3-1 (or the pseudogene TRBV3-2) to TRBJ2-3, with 9 bases matching TRBD2. From the cysteine up to the phenylalanine, the CDR3 has a length of 17 residues. The sequence is cut down to CDR3 DNA, 51 bases in frame from base 1. As encoded in the germline V gene (reference sequence), CDR1 is LGHDT while CDR2 is YNNKEL. After removal of 2 bases from V and 2 bases from J, the junction retains 8 bases not matched to a gene.